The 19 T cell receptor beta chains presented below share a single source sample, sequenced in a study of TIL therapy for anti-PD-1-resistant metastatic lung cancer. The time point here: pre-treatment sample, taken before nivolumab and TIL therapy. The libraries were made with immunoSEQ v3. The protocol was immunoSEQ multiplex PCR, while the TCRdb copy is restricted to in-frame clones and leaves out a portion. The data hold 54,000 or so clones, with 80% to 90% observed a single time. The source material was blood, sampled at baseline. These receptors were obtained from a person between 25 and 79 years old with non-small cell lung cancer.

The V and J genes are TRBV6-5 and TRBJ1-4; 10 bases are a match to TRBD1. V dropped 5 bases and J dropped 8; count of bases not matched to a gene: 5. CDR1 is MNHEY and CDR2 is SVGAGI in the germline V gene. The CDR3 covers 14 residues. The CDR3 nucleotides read TGTGCCAGCAGTAGACAGGGGGCGTACGAAAAACTGTTTTTT. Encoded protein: CASSRQGAYEKLFF.

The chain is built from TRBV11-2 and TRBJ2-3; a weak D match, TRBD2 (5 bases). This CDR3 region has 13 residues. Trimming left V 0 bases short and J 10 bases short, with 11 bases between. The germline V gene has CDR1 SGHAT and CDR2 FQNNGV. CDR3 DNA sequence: TGTGCCAGCAGCTTAGAAGGAAGCGGACCGCAGTATTTT. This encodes CASSLEGSGPQYF. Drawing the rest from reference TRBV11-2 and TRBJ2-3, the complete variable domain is EAGVAQSPRYKIIEKRQSVAFWCNPISGHATLYWYQQILGQGPKLLIQFQNNGVVDDSQLPKDRFSAERLKGVDSTLKIQPAKLEDSAVYLCASSLEGSGPQYFGPGTRLTVL.

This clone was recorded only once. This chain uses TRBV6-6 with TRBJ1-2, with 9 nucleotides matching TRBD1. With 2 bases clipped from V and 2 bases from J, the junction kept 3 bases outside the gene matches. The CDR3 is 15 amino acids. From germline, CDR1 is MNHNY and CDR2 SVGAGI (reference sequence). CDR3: CASSYGTGNNYGYTF. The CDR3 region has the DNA TGTGCCAGCAGTTACGGGACAGGGAACAACTATGGCTACACCTTC.

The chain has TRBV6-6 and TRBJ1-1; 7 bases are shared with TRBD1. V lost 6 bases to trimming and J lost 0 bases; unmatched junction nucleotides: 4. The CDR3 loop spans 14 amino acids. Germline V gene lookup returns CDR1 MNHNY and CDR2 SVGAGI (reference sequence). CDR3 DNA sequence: TGTGCCAGCAGCCCGGGACAGATGAACACTGAAGCTTTCTTT. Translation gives CASSPGQMNTEAFF.

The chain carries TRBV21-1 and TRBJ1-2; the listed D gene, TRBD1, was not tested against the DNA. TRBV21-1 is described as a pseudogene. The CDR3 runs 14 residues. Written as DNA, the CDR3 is TGTGCCAGCAGCAAACAGGGCTACTTCTATGGCTACACCTTC. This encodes CASSKQGYFYGYTF.

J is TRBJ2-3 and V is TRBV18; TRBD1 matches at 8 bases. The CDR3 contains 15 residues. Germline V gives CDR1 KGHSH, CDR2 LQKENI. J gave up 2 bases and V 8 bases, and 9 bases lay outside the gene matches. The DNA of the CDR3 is TGTGCCAGCACGACTCAGGGGGCCGACACAGATACGCAGTATTTT. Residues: CASTTQGADTDTQYF.

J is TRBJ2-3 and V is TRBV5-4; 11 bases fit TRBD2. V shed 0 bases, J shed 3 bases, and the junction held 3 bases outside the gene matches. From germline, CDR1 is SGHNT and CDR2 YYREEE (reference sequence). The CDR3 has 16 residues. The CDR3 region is CASSLGLAGWTDTQYF. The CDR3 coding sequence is TGTGCCAGCAGCTTGGGACTAGCGGGATGGACAGATACGCAGTATTTT. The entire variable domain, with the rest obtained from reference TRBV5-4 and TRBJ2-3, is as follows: ETGVTQSPTHLIKTRGQQVTLRCSSQSGHNTVSWYQQALGQGPQFIFQYYREEENGRGNFPPRFSGLQFPNYSSELNVNALELDDSALYLCASSLGLAGWTDTQYFGPGTRLTVL.

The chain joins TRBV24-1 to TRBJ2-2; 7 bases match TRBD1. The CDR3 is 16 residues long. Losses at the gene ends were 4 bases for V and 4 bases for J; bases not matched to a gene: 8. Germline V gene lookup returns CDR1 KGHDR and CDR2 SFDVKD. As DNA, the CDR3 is TGTGCCACCAGTGACTATGACAGGGATTTCACCGGGGAGCTGTTTTTT. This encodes CATSDYDRDFTGELFF.

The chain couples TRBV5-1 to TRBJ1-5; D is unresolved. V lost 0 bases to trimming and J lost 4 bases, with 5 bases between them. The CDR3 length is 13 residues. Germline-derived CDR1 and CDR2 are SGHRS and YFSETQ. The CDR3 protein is CASSLDGNQPQHF. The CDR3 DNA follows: TGCGCCAGCAGCTTGGACGGAAATCAGCCCCAGCATTTT.

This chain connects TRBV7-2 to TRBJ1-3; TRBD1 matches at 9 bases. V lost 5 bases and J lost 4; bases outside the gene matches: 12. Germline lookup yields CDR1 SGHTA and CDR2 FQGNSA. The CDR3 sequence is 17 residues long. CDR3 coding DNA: TGTGCCAGCAGCACAACTTTACAGGGGGCTATAGGAAACACCATATATTTT. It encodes CASSTTLQGAIGNTIYF.

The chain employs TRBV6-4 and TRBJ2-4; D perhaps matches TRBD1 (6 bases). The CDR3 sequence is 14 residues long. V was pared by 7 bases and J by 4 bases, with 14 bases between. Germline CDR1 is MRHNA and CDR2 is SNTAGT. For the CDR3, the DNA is TGTGCCAGCATCGGCCCGGGACAAAAAAACATTCAGTACTTC. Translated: CASIGPGQKNIQYF.

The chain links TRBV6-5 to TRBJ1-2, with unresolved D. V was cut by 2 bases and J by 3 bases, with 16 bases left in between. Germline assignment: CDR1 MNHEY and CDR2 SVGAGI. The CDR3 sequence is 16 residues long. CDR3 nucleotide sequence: TGTGCCAGCAGTTACGATAAACACAGTTTCTACTATGGCTACACCTTC. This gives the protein CASSYDKHSFYYGYTF.

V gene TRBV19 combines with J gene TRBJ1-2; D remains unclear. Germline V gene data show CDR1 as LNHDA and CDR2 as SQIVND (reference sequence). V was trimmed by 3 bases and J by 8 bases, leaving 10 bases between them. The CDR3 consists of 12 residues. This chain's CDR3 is CASSIQGNGYTF. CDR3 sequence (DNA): TGTGCCAGTAGTATTCAAGGAAACGGCTACACCTTC.

CDR3 nucleotide sequence: TGTGCCACCCGTCCCCAAGGGACCCCCTACGAGCAGTACTTC. Amino acid sequence: CATRPQGTPYEQYF. The chain links TRBV27 to TRBJ2-7; possibly TRBD1 or TRBD2 for D (5 bases each). CDR3 size: 14 residues. V was cut by 10 bases and J by 2 bases, with 18 bases left in between. From germline, CDR1 is MNHEY and CDR2 SMNVEV (reference sequence).

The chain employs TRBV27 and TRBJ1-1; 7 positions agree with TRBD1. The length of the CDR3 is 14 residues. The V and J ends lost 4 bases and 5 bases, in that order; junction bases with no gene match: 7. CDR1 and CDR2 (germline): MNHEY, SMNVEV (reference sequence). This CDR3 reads CASSSKGALTEAFF. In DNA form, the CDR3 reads TGTGCCAGCAGTTCAAAGGGGGCGTTGACTGAAGCTTTCTTT.

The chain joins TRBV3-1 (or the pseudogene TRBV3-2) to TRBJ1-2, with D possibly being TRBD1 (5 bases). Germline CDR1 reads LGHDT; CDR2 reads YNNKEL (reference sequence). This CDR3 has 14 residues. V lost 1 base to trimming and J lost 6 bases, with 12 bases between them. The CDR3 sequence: CASSQVLQGDGYTF. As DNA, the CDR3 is TGTGCCAGCAGCCAAGTGTTGCAAGGGGATGGCTACACCTTC.

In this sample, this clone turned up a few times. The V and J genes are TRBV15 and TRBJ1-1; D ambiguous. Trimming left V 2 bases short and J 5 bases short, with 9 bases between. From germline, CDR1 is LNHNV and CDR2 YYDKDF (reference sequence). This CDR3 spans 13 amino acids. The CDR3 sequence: CATSRSTRTEAFF. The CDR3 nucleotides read TGTGCCACCAGCAGATCGACCAGGACTGAAGCTTTCTTT.

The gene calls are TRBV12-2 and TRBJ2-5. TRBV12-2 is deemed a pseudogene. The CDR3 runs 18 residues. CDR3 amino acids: CASRLAWDGSEDQETQYF. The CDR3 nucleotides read TGTGCAAGTCGCTTAGCCTGGGACGGGTCTGAGGACCAAGAGACCCAGTACTTC.

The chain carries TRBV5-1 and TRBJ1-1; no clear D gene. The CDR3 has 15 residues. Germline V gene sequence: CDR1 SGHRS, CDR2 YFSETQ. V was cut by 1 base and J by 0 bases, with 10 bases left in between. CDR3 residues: CASSLSGVMNTEAFF. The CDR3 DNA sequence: TGCGCCAGCAGCTTGTCAGGTGTTATGAACACTGAAGCTTTCTTT.